The 30 T cell receptor beta chains given below trace back to one sample, sequenced in a study of blood T cell repertoires in COVID-19. Generated by immunoSEQ multiplex PCR, the TCRdb table keeps only in-frame clones and is missing some. This repertoire shows 300,000 to 500,000 clones, 88% found once; its top ten account for around 1.9%. The sample comprised PBMCs or T cells enriched from blood (not recorded which). The receptors originated from a woman between 35 and 50 years old with acute COVID-19.

V and J are TRBV6-5 and TRBJ2-2, with D possibly being TRBD1 (6 bases). Trimming left V 7 bases short and J 2 bases short, with 11 bases between. CDR1 and CDR2 from the germline V gene are MNHEY and SVGAGI. This CDR3 spans 14 amino acids. CDR3 sequence: CASTLDSNTGELFF. The CDR3 bases are TGTGCCAGCACTTTGGACAGCAACACCGGGGAGCTGTTTTTT.

This rearrangement joins TRBV30 to TRBJ2-2; D possibly corresponds to TRBD2 (5 bases). This CDR3 comprises 12 residues. Trimming left V 5 bases short and J 5 bases short, with 9 bases between. Germline-derived CDR1 and CDR2 are GTSNPN and SVGIG (reference sequence). As DNA, the CDR3 is TGTGCCTGGTACCGAGGGACCGGGGAGCTGTTTTTT. Translating gives CAWYRGTGELFF.

The V gene is TRBV2, the J gene TRBJ2-7; D not certain. Germline values: CDR1 SNHLY, CDR2 FYNNEI. V gave up 9 bases and J gave up 7 bases, with 16 bases separating them. The CDR3 has 12 residues. CDR3 region: CASRPLSREQYF. CDR3 DNA sequence: TGTGCCAGTCGCCCTCTCTCGAGGGAGCAGTACTTC.

V usage is TRBV6-6 and J usage is TRBJ2-7; 7 nucleotides match TRBD1. This CDR3 has 16 amino acids. Germline lookup yields CDR1 MNHNY and CDR2 SVGAGI (reference sequence). The ends lost 5 bases at V and 1 base at J; junction bases unmatched: 11. CDR3 protein: CASSPLVGTVSYEQYF. DNA of the CDR3: TGTGCCAGCAGTCCCCTTGTCGGGACAGTTTCCTACGAGCAGTACTTC.

The chain is built from TRBV19 and TRBJ2-7; 8 nucleotides agree with TRBD1. This CDR3 has 16 residues. Per the germline V gene, CDR1 is LNHDA and CDR2 is SQIVND (reference sequence). The J segment lost 3 bases and the V segment lost 5 bases, leaving 12 bases of the junction unmatched. CDR3 sequence (DNA): TGTGCCAGTAGTCCACAAAAAAGGACAGGGAGCTACGAGCAGTACTTC. Translated: CASSPQKRTGSYEQYF.

This clone has just a few counts. The CDR3 protein is CASSIEDDGGSTEAFF. The DNA of the CDR3 is TGTGCCAGTAGTATAGAGGACGACGGCGGGAGCACTGAAGCTTTCTTT. The rearrangement joins TRBV19 to TRBJ1-1; the D is unclear. The length of the CDR3 is 16 residues. Looked up from germline, CDR1 is LNHDA and CDR2 is SQIVND (reference sequence). With 0 bases removed from V and 4 bases from J, the gap between germline ends came to 15 bases.

The rearrangement links TRBV4-2 to TRBJ1-5; TRBD1 might be the D (5 bases). This CDR3 spans 14 amino acids. The V gene's germline CDR1 is LGHNA and CDR2 YNFKEQ. V gave up 0 bases and J gave up 7 bases, with 10 bases separating them. CDR3 in amino acids: CASSQDRVGQPQHF. CDR3 bases: TGTGCCAGCAGCCAAGACAGGGTAGGGCAGCCCCAGCATTTT.

Remarks on this clone: The same CDR3 arises from other DNA sequences in this sample as well. CDR3 in amino acids: CAISDSYEQYF. The CDR3 coding sequence is TGTGCCATCAGTGATAGCTACGAGCAGTACTTC. The V gene is TRBV10-3, the J gene TRBJ2-7; unclear D gene. CDR1 and CDR2 from the germline V gene are ENHRY and SYGVKD. V lost 3 bases to trimming and J lost 3 bases, with 3 bases between them. The CDR3 runs 11 residues.

The chain combines TRBV5-1 with TRBJ1-3; 8 bases are a match to TRBD1. Germline assignment: CDR1 SGHRS and CDR2 YFSETQ. V lost 4 bases, J lost 4 bases, and 7 bases stayed unmatched. The CDR3 runs to 15 residues. The CDR3 protein is CASSLQGTGGNTIYF. CDR3 bases: TGCGCCAGCAGCCTACAAGGGACAGGCGGAAACACCATATATTTT.

CDR3 sequence (DNA): TGTGCCAGCAGGGGGACAGGGCCAAATCAGCCCCAGCATTTT. This sequence encodes CASRGTGPNQPQHF. The V and J genes are TRBV6-5 and TRBJ1-5, with TRBD1 matching 9 bases. The germline CDR1 and CDR2 sequences are MNHEY and SVGAGI. The trim removed 6 bases at V and 4 bases at J, leaving 4 bases unmatched. The CDR3 is 14 amino acids.

The chain has TRBV11-2 and TRBJ2-7; D ambiguous. From germline, CDR1 is SGHAT and CDR2 FQNNGV. Trimming left V 1 base short and J 3 bases short, with 7 bases between. The CDR3 is 13 residues long. CDR3 nucleotides: TGTGCCAGCAGCTTAGGTCAGGACTACGAGCAGTACTTC. Protein sequence: CASSLGQDYEQYF.

About this clone: The sample carries other DNA sequences with the same CDR3. The V and J genes are TRBV29-1 and TRBJ2-1, with 9 bases identical to TRBD1. V shed 6 bases, J shed 4 bases, and the junction held 4 bases outside the gene matches. The CDR3 loop spans 13 amino acids. Germline V gene sequence: CDR1 SQVTM, CDR2 ANQGSEA. CDR3 region: CSVPGQGYNEQFF. The CDR3 bases are TGCAGCGTACCGGGACAGGGATACAATGAGCAGTTCTTC.

The rearrangement links TRBV6-6 to TRBJ2-7; D ambiguous. Germline CDR1 is MNHNY and CDR2 is SVGAGI (reference sequence). The CDR3 extends over 11 amino acids. The ends were cut back, 4 bases at V and 7 bases at J, with 8 bases in the middle. The CDR3 here is CASSSNLEQYF. CDR3 bases: TGTGCCAGCAGTTCGAACTTAGAGCAGTACTTC.

The rearrangement uses TRBV2 and TRBJ1-1; D is possibly TRBD1 (5 bases). Deletions cut 4 bases from V and 4 bases from J, with 22 bases between. CDR3 length equals 17 residues. The germline V gene has CDR1 SNHLY and CDR2 FYNNEI. CDR3 loop: CASSGAVSGQDSTEAFF. Written as DNA, the CDR3 is TGTGCCAGCAGTGGGGCCGTTTCAGGGCAAGATTCCACTGAAGCTTTCTTT.

This clone was observed once. The chain links TRBV2 to TRBJ2-2; 7 bases fit TRBD2. CDR3 length equals 14 residues. Germline V gene data show CDR1 as SNHLY and CDR2 as FYNNEI. Trimming at V came to 3 bases and at J to 4 bases, leaving 2 bases not matched to a gene. This CDR3 reads CASSDKRGTGELFF. The CDR3 DNA sequence: TGTGCCAGCAGTGACAAGCGGGGCACCGGGGAGCTGTTTTTT.

V is TRBV19 and J is TRBJ1-4; TRBD1 might be the D (6 bases). Per the germline V gene, CDR1 is LNHDA and CDR2 is SQIVND (reference sequence). The CDR3 sequence is 14 residues long. Trimming took off 9 bases at V and 8 bases at J, with 19 bases between the two ends. In DNA, the CDR3 is TGTGCCAGCAGGGGCTGGCGCAGGGAGGAAAAACTGTTTTTT. Translating gives CASRGWRREEKLFF.

The chain links TRBV20-1 to TRBJ2-4; TRBD1 is a possible D gene (5 bases). The CDR3 extends over 14 amino acids. V lost 3 bases, J lost 1 base, and 10 bases lay in between. From germline, CDR1 is DFQATT and CDR2 SNEGSKA (reference sequence). The CDR3 is CSASVAGAKNIQYF. In DNA, the CDR3 is TGCAGTGCTAGTGTTGCAGGGGCCAAAAACATTCAGTACTTC.

The CDR3 bases are TGTGCCAGTAGCCTATCTAGCGGGGGGGCCCTCGGGAGCACCGGGGAGCTGTTTTTT. Its translation is CASSLSSGGALGSTGELFF. This rearrangement joins TRBV19 to TRBJ2-2; 12 nucleotides match TRBD2. The CDR3 extends over 19 amino acids. V shed 6 bases and J 4 bases; nucleotides not matched to a gene: 15. Germline V gives CDR1 LNHDA, CDR2 SQIVND (reference sequence).

The V and J genes are TRBV30 and TRBJ1-4; D possibly corresponds to TRBD1 (6 bases). Trimming took off 1 base at V and 0 bases at J, with 18 bases between the two ends. The CDR3 is made up of 18 amino acids. CDR1 and CDR2 from the germline V gene are GTSNPN and SVGIG (reference sequence). In DNA, the CDR3 is TGTGCCTGGAGTGGAGTGGGCTTGGACAGAGCAACTAATGAAAAACTGTTTTTT. Encoded protein: CAWSGVGLDRATNEKLFF.

The chain couples TRBV11-2 to TRBJ2-2, with 9 bases fitting TRBD1. CDR3 length: 15 amino acids. Germline trimming cut 4 bases from V and 6 bases from J; bases unmatched to any gene: 6. Per the germline V gene, CDR1 is SGHAT and CDR2 is FQNNGV. The CDR3 DNA reads as TGTGCCAGCAGCTCGGGACAGGGACGGGCCGGGGAGCTGTTTTTT. Translating gives CASSSGQGRAGELFF.

The chain couples TRBV2 to TRBJ1-6, with 7 bases that match TRBD1. The CDR3 sequence is 16 residues long. V lost 8 bases, J lost 7 bases, and 14 bases stayed unmatched. Germline lookup yields CDR1 SNHLY and CDR2 FYNNEI. CDR3 sequence: CASCQDRGLGNSPLHF. As DNA, the CDR3 is TGTGCCAGCTGTCAAGATAGGGGGCTTGGGAATTCACCCCTCCACTTT.

The chain has TRBV24-1 and TRBJ2-3, with 11 positions matching TRBD2. There are 19 residues in the CDR3. Germline V gene data show CDR1 as KGHDR and CDR2 as SFDVKD. Trimming at V came to 0 bases and at J to 2 bases, leaving 9 bases not matched to a gene. CDR3 DNA sequence: TGTGCCACCAGTGATTTGCGGGACCTAGCGGGGGGATACACAGATACGCAGTATTTT. Encoded protein: CATSDLRDLAGGYTDTQYF.

J is TRBJ1-1 and V is TRBV3-1 (or the pseudogene TRBV3-2); the D gene is possibly TRBD1 (6 bases). Germline V gene lookup returns CDR1 LGHDT and CDR2 YNNKEL (reference sequence). This CDR3 has 15 amino acids. V lost 1 base to trimming and J lost 12 bases, with 21 bases between them. The CDR3 region has the DNA TGTGCCAGCAGCCAAGCCGTAGATTTGGGGGCAAAGTCTTTCTTT. This gives the protein CASSQAVDLGAKSFF.

The J gene is TRBJ1-2, the V gene TRBV2, with 8 positions matching TRBD1. V trimming: 8 bases; J trimming: 2 bases; junction bases outside the gene matches: 4. Germline CDR1 and CDR2: SNHLY and FYNNEI. The CDR3 consists of 13 residues. The DNA of the CDR3 is TGTGCCAGCGTTGCAGGGGGCAACTATGGCTACACCTTC. Protein sequence: CASVAGGNYGYTF.

This chain joins TRBV2 and TRBJ2-7, with 7 bases matching TRBD2. In germline, CDR1 is SNHLY, CDR2 FYNNEI. The CDR3 has 14 amino acids. The trim removed 10 bases at V and 4 bases at J, leaving 13 bases unmatched. CDR3 in DNA: TGTGCCACACGTTCTAGCGGCCTGACTTACGAGCAGTACTTC. It codes for CATRSSGLTYEQYF. Based on the CDR3 plus reference TRBV2 and TRBJ2-7, the full variable domain is EPEVTQTPSHQVTQMGQEVILRCVPISNHLYFYWYRQILGQKVEFLVSFYNNEISEKSEIFDDQFSVERPDGSNFTLKIRSTKLEDSAMYFCATRSSGLTYEQYFGPGTRLTVT.

V is TRBV4-1 and J is TRBJ2-5; D ambiguous. Germline V gene data show CDR1 as MGHRA and CDR2 as YSYEKL. V lost 2 bases and J lost 2, with 6 bases in between. The CDR3 totals 13 residues. CDR3 residues: CASSQFRQETQYF. Written as DNA, the CDR3 is TGCGCCAGCAGCCAATTCAGGCAAGAGACCCAGTACTTC.

This chain joins TRBV27 and TRBJ1-4; TRBD1 agrees at 11 bases. Trimming at V came to 3 bases and at J to 7 bases, leaving 1 base not matched to a gene. Germline CDR1 reads MNHEY; CDR2 reads SMNVEV (reference sequence). The CDR3 sequence is 14 residues long. CDR3 residues: CASSLDRGREKLFF. CDR3 bases: TGTGCCAGCAGTTTGGACAGGGGGCGTGAAAAACTGTTTTTT.

This clone occurred a few times. The chain has TRBV9 and TRBJ2-2; D uncertain. V shed 4 bases and J shed 5 bases, with 9 bases lying between them. Germline values: CDR1 SGDLS, CDR2 YYNGEE. CDR3 length: 13 residues. The CDR3 protein is CASSPLETGELFF. The CDR3 DNA reads TGTGCCAGCAGCCCACTGGAGACCGGGGAGCTGTTTTTT.

This chain links TRBV7-9 with TRBJ2-2; the match to TRBD1 covers 9 bases. The germline V gene encodes CDR1 SEHNR and CDR2 FQNEAQ (reference sequence). This CDR3 has 15 residues. J gave up 3 bases and V 4 bases, and 3 bases lay outside the gene matches. CDR3: CASSSRTGDTGELFF. The CDR3 coding sequence is TGTGCCAGCAGCTCCCGGACAGGGGACACCGGGGAGCTGTTTTTT.

The chain carries TRBV2 and TRBJ1-1; weak D call: TRBD1 (5 bases). The length of the CDR3 is 12 residues. The V gene's germline CDR1 is SNHLY and CDR2 FYNNEI. With 4 bases removed from V and 10 bases from J, the gap between germline ends came to 13 bases. The CDR3 sequence: CASSVASGGAFF. DNA of the CDR3: TGTGCCAGCAGTGTGGCCTCGGGGGGAGCTTTCTTT.